The clone carrying this TCR beta chain was detected many times. The target antigen is unknown. The data originate from a study of CD8+CD57+ T cells in acquired aplastic anemia. Study in general: Average DNA yield from sorted CD4+ and CD8+ cells was roughly 3.1 ug.

Study observations and caveats: Patients versus controls showed no significant CD8+ Simpson's diversity difference. Around 29 shared CD8+ CDR3s appeared highly expressed within patients' immunodominant clones.

The use of genomic DNA as template underpinned the TCR beta VDJ and CDR3 profiling. From the reads, TCRdb called clonotypes with MiXCR, one entry per CDR3 protein. Of over 150,000 distinct CDR3 sequences in the sample, approximately 48% were seen once. V shed 1 base and J shed 6 bases, with 10 bases lying between them. CDR1 and CDR2 from the germline V gene are PRHDT and FYEKMQ (reference sequence). The CDR3 length is 13 residues. Those patients picked for sequencing had displayed CD8+CD57+ cell expansion on flow cytometry. Acquired aplastic anemia of severe grade affected all patients. The sequencing sample was made of sorted CD4+, CD8+, or CD8+CD57+ T cells (not recorded which) from PBMCs. This chain uses TRBV13 with TRBJ2-7; D unresolved. This TCR derives from a human donor with aplastic anemia. In DNA form, the CDR3 reads TGTGCCAGCAGCTTAGATCCAGTTTCCGAGCAGTACTTC. Protein: CASSLDPVSEQYF.